This T cell receptor (beta chain) was obtained from a study of blood T cell repertoires in COVID-19. Study in general: COVID-19 samples from acute and convalescent phases originated in the United States, Italy and Spain. From T cells, B-cell-depleted T cells, or PBMCs came the material, which was cDNA or gDNA.

Seattle participants joined during active infection and were tracked over time. In the original workflow: Estimation of nucleated cell counts relied on the amplification of reference gene primers. Clones were sequenced by immunoSEQ multiplex PCR, and TCRdb holds only the in-frame ones, with some missing. D and trimming come from the DNA, and the V and J calls and clone size come from that table. The table records fewer than 200,000 clones, 80% to 90% of them present only once. The CDR3 is made up of 14 amino acids. Germline assignment: CDR1 LNHDA and CDR2 SQIVND (reference sequence). Trimming removed 0 bases at V and 10 bases at J, with 10 bases between.

The sequenced material came from peripheral blood. The TCR comes from an older woman with COVID-19, enrolled during active disease. J is TRBJ2-6 and V is TRBV19, with D perhaps TRBD2 (5 bases). The CDR3 is CASSIDFGLNVLTF. DNA for the CDR3: TGTGCCAGTAGTATAGATTTCGGACTGAACGTCCTGACTTTC.